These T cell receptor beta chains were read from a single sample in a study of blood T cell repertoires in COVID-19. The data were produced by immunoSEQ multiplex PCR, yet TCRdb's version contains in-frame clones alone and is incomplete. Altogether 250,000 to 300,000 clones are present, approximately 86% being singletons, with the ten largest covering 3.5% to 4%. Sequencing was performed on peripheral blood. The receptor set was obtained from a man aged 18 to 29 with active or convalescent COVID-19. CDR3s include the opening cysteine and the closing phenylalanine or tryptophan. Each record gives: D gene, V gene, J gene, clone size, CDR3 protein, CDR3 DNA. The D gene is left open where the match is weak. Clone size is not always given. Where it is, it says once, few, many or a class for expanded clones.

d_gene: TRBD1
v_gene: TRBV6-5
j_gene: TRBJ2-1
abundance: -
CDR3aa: CASSRQGLGNEQFF
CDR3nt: TGTGCCAGCAGTCGACAGGGTCTGGGGAATGAGCAGTTCTTC

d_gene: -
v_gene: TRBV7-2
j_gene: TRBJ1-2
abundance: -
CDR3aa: CASSLFGGGDYGYTF
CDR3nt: TGTGCCAGCAGCTTATTTGGGGGAGGGGACTATGGCTACACCTTC

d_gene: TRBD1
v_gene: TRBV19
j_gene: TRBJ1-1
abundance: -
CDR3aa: CASSMTGTAVAFF
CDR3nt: TGTGCCAGTAGTATGACAGGGACGGCTGTAGCTTTCTTT

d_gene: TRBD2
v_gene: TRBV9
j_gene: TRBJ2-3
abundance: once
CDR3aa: CASSVGTSTSGRSFSTQYF
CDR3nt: TGTGCCAGCAGCGTAGGCACCTCTACTAGCGGGAGGAGTTTCTCTACGCAGTATTTT

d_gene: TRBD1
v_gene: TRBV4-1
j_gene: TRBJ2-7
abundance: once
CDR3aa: CASSPGQGAYEQYF
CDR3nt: TGCGCCAGCTCACCGGGACAGGGGGCTTACGAGCAGTACTTC

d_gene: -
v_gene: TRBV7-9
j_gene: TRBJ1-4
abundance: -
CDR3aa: CASSLRVGAWTINEKLFF
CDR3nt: TGTGCCAGCAGCTTAAGAGTGGGGGCCTGGACAATTAATGAAAAACTGTTTTTT

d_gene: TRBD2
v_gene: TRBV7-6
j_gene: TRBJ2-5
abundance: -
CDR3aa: CASSSPGGSGGVGQETQYF
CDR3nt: TGTGCCAGCAGCTCACCCGGAGGTAGCGGGGGGGTAGGTCAAGAGACCCAGTACTTC

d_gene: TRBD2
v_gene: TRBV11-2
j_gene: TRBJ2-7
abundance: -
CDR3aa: CASSFSASGGYEQYF
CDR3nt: TGTGCCAGCAGCTTTTCCGCTAGCGGGGGCTACGAGCAGTACTTC

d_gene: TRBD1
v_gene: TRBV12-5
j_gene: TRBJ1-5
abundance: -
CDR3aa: CASGFARDRVSNQPQHF
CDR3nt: TGTGCTAGTGGTTTTGCCCGGGACAGGGTTAGCAATCAGCCCCAGCATTTT

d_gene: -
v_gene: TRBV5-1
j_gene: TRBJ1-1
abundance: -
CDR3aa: CASSFSQGNTEAFF
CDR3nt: TGCGCCAGCAGCTTTTCACAGGGGAACACTGAAGCTTTCTTT

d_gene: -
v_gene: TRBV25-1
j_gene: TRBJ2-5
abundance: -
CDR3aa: CASSEYLWERMETQYF
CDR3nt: TGTGCCAGCAGTGAATACCTTTGGGAGCGGATGGAAACCCAGTACTTC

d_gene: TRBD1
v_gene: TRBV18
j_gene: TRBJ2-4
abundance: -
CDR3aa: CASSPPQSGTGKNIQYF
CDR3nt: TGTGCCAGCTCACCCCCCCAATCCGGGACAGGGAAAAACATTCAGTACTTC

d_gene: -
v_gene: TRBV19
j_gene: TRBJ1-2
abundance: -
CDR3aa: CASSIVWGLVYGYTF
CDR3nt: TGTGCCAGTAGTATAGTCTGGGGGCTCGTCTATGGCTACACCTTC

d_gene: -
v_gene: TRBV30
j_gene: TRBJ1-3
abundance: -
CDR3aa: CAWQRGNSGNTIYF
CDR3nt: TGTGCCTGGCAGAGAGGGAACTCTGGAAACACCATATATTTT

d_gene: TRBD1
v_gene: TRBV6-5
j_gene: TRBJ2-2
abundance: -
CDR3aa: CASTVTGGYAGELFF
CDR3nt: TGTGCCAGCACCGTGACAGGGGGCTACGCCGGGGAGCTGTTTTTT

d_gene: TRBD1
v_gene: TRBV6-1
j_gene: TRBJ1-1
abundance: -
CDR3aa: CASSLRTGGNTEAFF
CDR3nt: TGTGCCAGCAGTCTCCGGACAGGCGGGAACACTGAAGCTTTCTTT

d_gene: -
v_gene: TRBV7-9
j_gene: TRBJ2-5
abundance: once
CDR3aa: CASSLARTAYQETQYF
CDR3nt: TGTGCCAGCAGCTTAGCGCGGACTGCGTACCAAGAGACCCAGTACTTC